This section outlines one TCR beta chain sequence together with its context. Its antigen is not known. This sample stems from a study of T cells in Graves' hyperthyroidism and ophthalmopathy. In germline, CDR1 is SGDLS, CDR2 YYNGEE. V lost 0 bases and J lost 0, with 10 bases in between. The CDR3 consists of 17 residues. Diagnoses used clinical symptoms, serum thyroxine and TRAb, thyroid ultrasound and orbital computed tomography. The CDR3 regions of TCR beta were amplified from RNA transcripts. Using the HTBI primer set, a first-round RT-PCR was run on the TCR CDR3. Via MiXCR, TCRdb re-called the multiplex PCR reads, giving one row per CDR3 protein. The sample contains 600,000 to 650,000 distinct CDR3 sequences, 15% to 20% of which appear only once. Points from the study as a whole: Ophthalmopathy was identified by the model a median approximately six months ahead of onset.

The chain combines TRBV9 with TRBJ2-6; D is uncertain. The specimen sequenced was blood. This clonotype originated in a woman aged 25 to 39 with Graves' hyperthyroidism. CDR3 nucleotides: TGTGCCAGCAGCGTAGTTGTCGGTTACTCTGGGGCCAACGTCCTGACTTTC. It specifies CASSVVVGYSGANVLTF.